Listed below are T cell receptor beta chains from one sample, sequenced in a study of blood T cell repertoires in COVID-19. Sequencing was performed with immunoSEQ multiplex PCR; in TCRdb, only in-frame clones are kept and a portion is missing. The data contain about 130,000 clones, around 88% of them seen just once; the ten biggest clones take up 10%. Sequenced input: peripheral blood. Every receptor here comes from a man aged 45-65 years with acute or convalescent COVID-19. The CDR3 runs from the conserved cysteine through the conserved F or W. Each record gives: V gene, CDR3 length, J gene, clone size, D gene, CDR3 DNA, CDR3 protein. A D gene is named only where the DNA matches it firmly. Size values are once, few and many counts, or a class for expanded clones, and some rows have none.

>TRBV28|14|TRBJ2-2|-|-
TGTGCCAGCAGTTCGGTCTCGAACACCGGGGAGCTGTTTTTT
CASSSVSNTGELFF
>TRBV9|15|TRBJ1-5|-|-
TGTGCCAGCAGCCCCCCCCCGGGAAATAATCAGCCCCAGCATTTT
CASSPPPGNNQPQHF
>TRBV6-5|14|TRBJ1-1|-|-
TGTGCCAGCAGTTGGGATACAGGGAACACTGAAGCTTTCTTT
CASSWDTGNTEAFF
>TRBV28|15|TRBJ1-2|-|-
TGTGCCAGCAGGTATTCCAGAGGGCTATCCTATGGCTACACCTTC
CASRYSRGLSYGYTF
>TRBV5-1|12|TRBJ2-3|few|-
TGCGCCAGCAGCTTAGCCGGTGATACGCAGTATTTT
CASSLAGDTQYF
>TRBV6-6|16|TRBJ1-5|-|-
TGTGCCAGCAGTTTCGGGGGGGGGAAGAGCAATCAGCCCCAGCATTTT
CASSFGGGKSNQPQHF
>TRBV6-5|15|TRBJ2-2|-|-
TGTGCCAGCAGCCCGTCCTTCGCGAACACCGGGGAGCTGTTTTTT
CASSPSFANTGELFF
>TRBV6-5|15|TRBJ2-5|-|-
TGTGCCAGCAGTTACACCAACAGGGCGGGAGAGACCCAGTACTTC
CASSYTNRAGETQYF
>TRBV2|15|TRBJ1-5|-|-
TGTGCCAGCAGTGTAACGGAGAAACGCAATCAGCCCCAGCATTTT
CASSVTEKRNQPQHF
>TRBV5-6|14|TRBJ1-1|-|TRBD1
TGTGCCAGCAGCTTTGGACAGGGAAACACTGAAGCTTTCTTT
CASSFGQGNTEAFF
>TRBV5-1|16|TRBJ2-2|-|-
TGCGCCAGCAGCTTCACAGCAGGCCCAAACACCGGGGAGCTGTTTTTT
CASSFTAGPNTGELFF
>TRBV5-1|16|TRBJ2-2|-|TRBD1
TGCGCCAGCAGCTTGGAACCAGGGGGCGGGACCGGGGAGCTGTTTTTT
CASSLEPGGGTGELFF
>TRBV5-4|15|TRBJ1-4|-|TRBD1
TGTGCCAGCAGCGGAACAGGGGGGGCTAATGAAAAACTGTTTTTT
CASSGTGGANEKLFF
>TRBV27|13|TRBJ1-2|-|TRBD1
TGTGCCAGCAGTAGGGGACAGGGACATGGCTACACCTTC
CASSRGQGHGYTF
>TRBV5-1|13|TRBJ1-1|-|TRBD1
TGCGCCAGCAGCACAGGGGGCACGGTTGAAGCTTTCTTT
CASSTGGTVEAFF
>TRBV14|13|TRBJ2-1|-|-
TGTGCCAGCAGCCAAGACTTGTACAATGAGCAGTTCTTC
CASSQDLYNEQFF
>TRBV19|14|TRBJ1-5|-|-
TGTGCCAGTACCTCGGGGAGCCGCAATCAGCCCCAGCATTTT
CASTSGSRNQPQHF
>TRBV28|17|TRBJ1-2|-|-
TGTGCCAGCAGTTTTCAATACCCGACAGGCCATAACTATGGCTACACCTTC
CASSFQYPTGHNYGYTF
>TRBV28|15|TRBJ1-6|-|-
TGTGCCAGCAGTTTAGGGCGGGGGGTCGGTTCACCCCTCCACTTT
CASSLGRGVGSPLHF
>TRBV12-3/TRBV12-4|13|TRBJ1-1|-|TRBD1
TGTGCCAGCAGTCTGGACAGGATCACTGAAGCTTTCTTT
CASSLDRITEAFF
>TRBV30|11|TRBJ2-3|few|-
TGTGCCTGGACCCACACAGATACGCAGTATTTT
CAWTHTDTQYF
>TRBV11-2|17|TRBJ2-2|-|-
TGTGCCAGCAGCTTAGTTGGGGGGACCCTGAACACCGGGGAGCTGTTTTTT
CASSLVGGTLNTGELFF
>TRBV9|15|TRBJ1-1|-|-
TGTGCCAGCAGCGCCGTGCAGCAGGTTAACACTGAAGCTTTCTTT
CASSAVQQVNTEAFF
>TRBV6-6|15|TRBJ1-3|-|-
TGTGCCAGCAGTTACTCGGCTTACACTGGAAACACCATATATTTT
CASSYSAYTGNTIYF
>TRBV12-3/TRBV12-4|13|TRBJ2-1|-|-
TGTGCCAGCAGTACCCCAGGGGACAATGAGCAGTTCTTC
CASSTPGDNEQFF
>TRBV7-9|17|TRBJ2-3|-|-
TGTGCCAGCAGCTTATCGCCGGTCGGGTGGGGCACAGATACGCAGTATTTT
CASSLSPVGWGTDTQYF
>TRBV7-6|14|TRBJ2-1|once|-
TGTGCCAGCAGCTTAACGGGAGTGGGGGACGAGCAGTTCTTC
CASSLTGVGDEQFF
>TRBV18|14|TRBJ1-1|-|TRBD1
TGTGCCAGCTCAGCGACAGGGGTCGACACTGAAGCTTTCTTT
CASSATGVDTEAFF
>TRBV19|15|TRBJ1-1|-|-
TGTGCCAGTAGTTCTAACAGGGCCATGAACACTGAAGCTTTCTTT
CASSSNRAMNTEAFF
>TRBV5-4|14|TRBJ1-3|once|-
TGTGCCAGCAGCTTAGGGGTACCTGGAAACACCATATATTTT
CASSLGVPGNTIYF
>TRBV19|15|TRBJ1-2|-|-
TGTGCCACTAACCCTCAGGGGAAACTCGGCTATGGCTACACCTTC
CATNPQGKLGYGYTF
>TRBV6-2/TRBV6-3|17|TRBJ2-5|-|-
TGTGCCAGCAGTCCAACCCCTCCGGGGTACAACCAAGAGACCCAGTACTTC
CASSPTPPGYNQETQYF
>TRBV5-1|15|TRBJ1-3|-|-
TGCGCCAGCAGCCCGACACGGGGAAACGGAAACACCATATATTTT
CASSPTRGNGNTIYF
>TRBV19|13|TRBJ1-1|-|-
TGTGCCACGCACCGACTAGGGTCAATCCAAGCTTTCTTT
CATHRLGSIQAFF
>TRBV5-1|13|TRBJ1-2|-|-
TGCGCCAGCAGCTTGATCGGGGGGGATGGCTACACCTTC
CASSLIGGDGYTF
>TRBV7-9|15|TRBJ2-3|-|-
TGTGCCAGCAGCTTAAAGCAGGGTTTAGGGGATACGCAGTATTTT
CASSLKQGLGDTQYF
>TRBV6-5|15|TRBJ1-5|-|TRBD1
TGTGCCAGCACCCGAGAGGTGGGACAGTATCAGCCCCAGCATTTT
CASTREVGQYQPQHF
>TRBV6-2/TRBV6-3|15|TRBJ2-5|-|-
TGTGCCAGCAGTTACGGGGCAAGGGGGGGTGAGACCCAGTACTTC
CASSYGARGGETQYF
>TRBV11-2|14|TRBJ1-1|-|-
TGTGCCAGCAGCTACGGGGATCCCAACACTGAAGCTTTCTTT
CASSYGDPNTEAFF
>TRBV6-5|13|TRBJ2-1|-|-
TGTGCCAGCCGAGGAATGGGCTACAATGAGCAGTTCTTC
CASRGMGYNEQFF
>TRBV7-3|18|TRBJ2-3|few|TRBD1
TGTGCCAGCAGCCCCGCACCGGGACAGGGGTACGCAACAGATACGCAGTATTTT
CASSPAPGQGYATDTQYF
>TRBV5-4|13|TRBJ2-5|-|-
TGTGCCAGCAGCGGGGGCGGCCAAGAGACCCAGTACTTC
CASSGGGQETQYF
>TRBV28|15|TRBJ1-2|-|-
TGTGCCAGCAGTATCAACCGGGATTGGGGCTATGGCTACACCTTC
CASSINRDWGYGYTF
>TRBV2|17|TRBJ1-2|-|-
TGTGCCAGCAGCCTTTCGGGAGATTCAAGGGACGTCTATGGCTACACCTTC
CASSLSGDSRDVYGYTF
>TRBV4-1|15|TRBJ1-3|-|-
TGCGCCAGCAGCCCTCGAACGGGATTAGGAAACACCATATATTTT
CASSPRTGLGNTIYF
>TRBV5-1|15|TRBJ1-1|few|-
TGCGCCAGCAGCTTGGTCGGGGGAGGCGACACTGAAGCTTTCTTT
CASSLVGGGDTEAFF
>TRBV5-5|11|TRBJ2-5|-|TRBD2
TGTGCCAGCAGCTTACGGGGGGCCCAGTACTTC
CASSLRGAQYF
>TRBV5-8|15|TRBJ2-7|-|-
TGTGCCAGCAGCTCCGGTGTTGTGGTCTCGGGCGAGCAGTACTTC
CASSSGVVVSGEQYF
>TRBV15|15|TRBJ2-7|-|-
TGTGCCACCAGCAGAGGAGGGCCAGTACGCCACGAGCAGTACTTC
CATSRGGPVRHEQYF
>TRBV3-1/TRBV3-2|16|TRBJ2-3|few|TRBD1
TGTGCCAGCAGCGACACACAGGGGGCTGGCACAGATACGCAGTATTTT
CASSDTQGAGTDTQYF
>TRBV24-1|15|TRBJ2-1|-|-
TGTGCCACCAGTGGGGGAGCGGGCGGGTACAATGAGCAGTTCTTC
CATSGGAGGYNEQFF
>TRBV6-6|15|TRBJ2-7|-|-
TGTGCCAGCAATCCCAGAGGGCGTGGAACCTACGAGCAGTACTTC
CASNPRGRGTYEQYF
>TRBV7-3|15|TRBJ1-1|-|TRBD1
TGTGCCAGCAGCCTTTTACAGGGGTTGAGCACTGAAGCTTTCTTT
CASSLLQGLSTEAFF
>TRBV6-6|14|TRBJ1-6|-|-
TGTGCCAGCAGTTGGGATGCGGGCAATTCACCCCTCCACTTT
CASSWDAGNSPLHF
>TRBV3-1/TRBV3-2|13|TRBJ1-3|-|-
TGTGCCAGCAGTCCCTTGGGCATCAACACCATATATTTT
CASSPLGINTIYF